Listed below are T cell receptor beta chains from one sample, sequenced in a study of cytomegalovirus exposure and HLA in healthy donors. Only in-frame clones appear in the TCRdb table, and some are missing; sequencing was by immunoSEQ multiplex PCR. The repertoire consists of over 50,000 clones, with approximately 88% occurring once and the leading ten covering 1.5%. The sample taken for sequencing was PBMCs. These receptors came from a man aged 25 to 40 in good health and CMV-seropositive. Each CDR3 is given with its conserved first and last residue. Each record gives: clone size, D gene, J gene, V gene, CDR3 protein, CDR3 DNA. A D gene is named only where the DNA matches it firmly. Where a row states a size, it is once, few, many or the class of an expanded clone; other rows omit it.

clone size: NA; D gene: TRBD2; J gene: TRBJ2-1; V gene: TRBV9; CDR3 protein: CASSVAAGVRNEQFF; CDR3 DNA: TGTGCCAGCAGCGTAGCGGCGGGAGTAAGGAATGAGCAGTTCTTC
clone size: few; D gene: NA; J gene: TRBJ1-5; V gene: TRBV29-1; CDR3 protein: CSVEEGGDQPQHF; CDR3 DNA: TGCAGCGTTGAAGAGGGGGGAGATCAGCCCCAGCATTTT
clone size: NA; D gene: TRBD1; J gene: TRBJ1-1; V gene: TRBV19; CDR3 protein: CASTTPTGGRTEAFF; CDR3 DNA: TGTGCCAGTACCACACCGACAGGGGGGCGCACTGAAGCTTTCTTT
clone size: NA; D gene: NA; J gene: TRBJ2-5; V gene: TRBV7-9; CDR3 protein: CASVTGDQETQYF; CDR3 DNA: TGTGCCAGCGTCACGGGAGACCAAGAGACCCAGTACTTC
clone size: NA; D gene: TRBD1; J gene: TRBJ2-7; V gene: TRBV15; CDR3 protein: CATSRDRTGDYEQYF; CDR3 DNA: TGTGCCACCAGCAGAGATCGGACAGGGGACTACGAGCAGTACTTC
clone size: NA; D gene: TRBD2; J gene: TRBJ2-5; V gene: TRBV7-2; CDR3 protein: CASSFGTSGAWGETQYF; CDR3 DNA: TGTGCCAGCAGCTTCGGGACTAGCGGGGCCTGGGGAGAGACCCAGTACTTC
clone size: NA; D gene: NA; J gene: TRBJ1-3; V gene: TRBV6-5; CDR3 protein: CASSYSRGVSGNTIYF; CDR3 DNA: TGTGCCAGCAGTTACTCAAGGGGCGTCTCTGGAAACACCATATATTTT
clone size: NA; D gene: NA; J gene: TRBJ1-3; V gene: TRBV15; CDR3 protein: CATSRKQGRAGNTIYF; CDR3 DNA: TGTGCCACCAGCAGGAAACAGGGACGCGCTGGAAACACCATATATTTT
clone size: once; D gene: NA; J gene: TRBJ1-1; V gene: TRBV30; CDR3 protein: CAWSYGQTNTEAFF; CDR3 DNA: TGTGCCTGGAGTTACGGACAGACGAACACTGAAGCTTTCTTT
clone size: NA; D gene: NA; J gene: TRBJ2-1; V gene: TRBV5-4; CDR3 protein: CASSLGQVGEQFF; CDR3 DNA: TGTGCCAGCAGCTTGGGGCAGGTTGGTGAGCAGTTCTTC
clone size: NA; D gene: NA; J gene: TRBJ1-3; V gene: TRBV5-1; CDR3 protein: CASSPSNSGNTIYF; CDR3 DNA: TGCGCCAGCAGCCCATCAAATTCTGGAAACACCATATATTTT
clone size: NA; D gene: NA; J gene: TRBJ1-4; V gene: TRBV4-2; CDR3 protein: CASSQDLRVSTNEKLFF; CDR3 DNA: TGTGCCAGCAGCCAAGATCTACGGGTATCAACTAATGAAAAACTGTTTTTT
clone size: once; D gene: NA; J gene: TRBJ2-3; V gene: TRBV5-6; CDR3 protein: CASSRRDFNLGTDTQYF; CDR3 DNA: TGTGCCAGCAGTCGCCGGGACTTCAACTTAGGGACAGATACGCAGTATTTT
clone size: NA; D gene: NA; J gene: TRBJ2-6; V gene: TRBV29-1; CDR3 protein: CSASRSGANVLTF; CDR3 DNA: TGCAGCGCAAGCCGCTCTGGGGCCAACGTCCTGACTTTC
clone size: NA; D gene: NA; J gene: TRBJ2-7; V gene: TRBV7-2; CDR3 protein: CASSFNYEQYF; CDR3 DNA: TGTGCCAGCAGCTTTAACTACGAGCAGTACTTC
clone size: NA; D gene: NA; J gene: TRBJ2-2; V gene: TRBV15; CDR3 protein: CATSRDRSGVGTGELFF; CDR3 DNA: TGTGCCACCAGCAGAGATCGATCAGGGGTGGGAACCGGGGAGCTGTTTTTT
clone size: NA; D gene: TRBD1; J gene: TRBJ2-7; V gene: TRBV7-9; CDR3 protein: CSSSQTGFEQYF; CDR3 DNA: TGTTCCAGCAGCCAGACAGGGTTCGAGCAGTACTTC
clone size: NA; D gene: NA; J gene: TRBJ2-5; V gene: TRBV6-6; CDR3 protein: CASTFAGGETQYF; CDR3 DNA: TGTGCCAGCACCTTTGCAGGCGGGGAGACCCAGTACTTC